This T cell receptor (beta chain) was found in a study of blood T cell repertoires in COVID-19. Study information: The United States, Italy and Spain were the sources of the acute and convalescent COVID-19 samples. PBMCs, B-cell-depleted T cells, or T cells were the source of the cDNA or gDNA that made up the material.

Study processing details: Counts of nucleated cells, estimated from reference gene primer amplification, were obtained. Measured with immunoSEQ multiplex PCR; TCRdb has only the in-frame clones, and not every one. The D gene and trimming were derived from the DNA, and the V and J assignments and clone size from that table. The sample lists about 110,000 clones, roughly 70% occurring once. This CDR3 comprises 13 residues. The V gene's germline CDR1 is SEHNR and CDR2 FQNEAQ (reference sequence). V was trimmed by 7 bases and J by 10 bases, leaving 19 bases between them. The TCR was taken from a woman aged 40 to 50 with acute or convalescent COVID-19. The sample was peripheral blood. The V and J genes are TRBV7-9 and TRBJ1-2; D unresolved. The CDR3 loop reads CASTPVGDLVYTF. CDR3 sequence (DNA): TGTGCCAGCACCCCCGTGGGCGATTTAGTCTACACCTTC.